This TCR beta chain came from a study of OX40 agonist ivuxolimab in advanced cancers. From germline, CDR1 is MDHEN and CDR2 SYDVKM. CDR3 length equals 15 residues. The V end was cut by 7 bases, the J end by 7 bases, with 20 bases between. Assay: immunoSEQ multiplex PCR; the TCRdb copy retains only in-frame clones and omits some. The sample records some 64,000 clones, about 90% being singletons. The timepoints at which blood was sampled were baseline, cycle 4 day 1, and cycle 7 day 1. V usage is TRBV28 and J usage is TRBJ2-1; the D is unclear. The sequences come from CD4+ or CD8+ T cells sorted from blood, collected in a trial of the OX40 agonist ivuxolimab. This clonotype was obtained from an adult with an advanced solid tumor such as melanoma, head and neck, liver or kidney cancer. CDR3 amino acids: CASTSGAGILNEQFF. DNA for the CDR3: TGTGCCAGCACCTCGGGTGCTGGGATCCTTAATGAGCAGTTCTTC.